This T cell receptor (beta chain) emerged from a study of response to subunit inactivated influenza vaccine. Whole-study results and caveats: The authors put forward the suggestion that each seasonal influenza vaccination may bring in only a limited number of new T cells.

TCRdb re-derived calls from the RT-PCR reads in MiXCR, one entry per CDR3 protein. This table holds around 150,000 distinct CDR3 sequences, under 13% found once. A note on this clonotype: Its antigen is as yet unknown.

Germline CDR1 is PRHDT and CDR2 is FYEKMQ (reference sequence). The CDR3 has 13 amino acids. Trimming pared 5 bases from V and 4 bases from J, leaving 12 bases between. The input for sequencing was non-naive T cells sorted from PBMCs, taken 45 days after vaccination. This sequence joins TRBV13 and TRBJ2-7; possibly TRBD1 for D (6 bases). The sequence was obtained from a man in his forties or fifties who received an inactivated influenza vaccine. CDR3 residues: CASSPRTVYEQYF. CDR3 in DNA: TGTGCCAGCAGCCCTCGGACAGTATACGAGCAGTACTTC. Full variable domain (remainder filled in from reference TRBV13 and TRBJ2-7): AAGVIQSPRHLIKEKRETATLKCYPIPRHDTVYWYQQGPGQDPQFLISFYEKMQSDKGSIPDRFSAQQFSDYHSELNMSSLELGDSALYFCASSPRTVYEQYFGPGTRLTVT.